Below, one T cell receptor (beta chain) is given with its context. The data were obtained in a study of CD8 T cells in Susac syndrome. Trimming cost V 2 bases and J 8 bases, with 16 bases left between them. The CDR3 loop spans 15 amino acids. Germline assignment: CDR1 MNHEY and CDR2 SMNVEV (reference sequence). CD8+ and CD4+ T cells from blood underwent TCR beta sequencing. Random hexamers served to reverse transcribe about 0.5 to 1 ug RNA. Amplification of TCR beta CDR3 was carried out by immunoSEQ multiplex PCR, which covered 54 Vbeta and 13 Jbeta segments. TCRdb recomputed calls from the immunoSEQ multiplex PCR reads with MiXCR, one row per CDR3 protein. The table records 250,000 to 300,000 distinct CDR3 sequences, approximately 84% of them present only once.

The gene calls are TRBV27 and TRBJ2-1; the D is unclear. This TCR was recovered from a human donor with multiple sclerosis. The specimen was CD8+ T cells from PBMCs. CDR3 coding DNA: TGTGCCAGCAGTTTAGCTCCCCGTCAGAGCGATGAGCAGTTCTTC. It encodes CASSLAPRQSDEQFF.